This TCR beta chain was retrieved from a study of blood T cell repertoires in COVID-19. The wider study: Samples came from the United States, Italy and Spain, spanning acute and convalescent COVID-19. PBMCs, B-cell-depleted T cells, or T cells were the source of the cDNA or gDNA that made up the material.

Original handling: Estimation of nucleated cell counts was performed using reference gene primer amplification. Profiled with immunoSEQ multiplex PCR; TCRdb holds only in-frame clones, not every one. V, J and clone size were drawn from that table, and D and trimming were deduced from the DNA. The repertoire holds 200,000 to 300,000 clones, with approximately 86% as singletons. The V and J ends lost 5 bases and 8 bases, in that order; junction bases with no gene match: 10. The CDR3 has 15 residues. The germline V gene encodes CDR1 SGHTA and CDR2 FQGNSA. V gene TRBV7-2 combines with J gene TRBJ2-1; TRBD2 matches at 9 bases. The TCR originated in a woman aged 55-69 years with active or convalescent COVID-19. Sequencing was carried out using peripheral blood. CDR3: CASSHSGRSSDEQFF. DNA of the CDR3: TGTGCCAGCAGCCATAGCGGGAGAAGTAGCGATGAGCAGTTCTTC.